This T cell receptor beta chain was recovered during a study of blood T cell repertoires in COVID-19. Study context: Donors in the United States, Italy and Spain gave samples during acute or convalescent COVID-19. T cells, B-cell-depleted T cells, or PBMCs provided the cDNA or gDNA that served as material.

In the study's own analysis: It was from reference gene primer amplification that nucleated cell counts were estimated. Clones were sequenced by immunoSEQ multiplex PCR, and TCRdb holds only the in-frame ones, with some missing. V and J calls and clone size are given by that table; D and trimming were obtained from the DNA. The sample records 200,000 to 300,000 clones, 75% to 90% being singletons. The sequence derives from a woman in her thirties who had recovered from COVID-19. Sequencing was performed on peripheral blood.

This chain's CDR3 is CASSASGGLDQQFF. For the CDR3, the DNA is TGTGCCAGCAGTGCCAGCGGGGGCCTCGATCAGCAGTTCTTC. The J gene is TRBJ2-1, the V gene TRBV2, with TRBD2 matching over 8 bases. The junction had 10 bases not matched to a gene; V was cut back by 4 bases and J by 11 bases. Germline CDR1 is SNHLY and CDR2 is FYNNEI. This CDR3 comprises 14 residues.